This is a list of T cell receptor beta chains from one sample in a study of cytomegalovirus exposure and HLA in healthy donors. The table came from immunoSEQ multiplex PCR; TCRdb's copy has only in-frame clones and leaves some out. The sample yields approximately 130,000 clones, around 81% seen once. The sequenced sample consisted of PBMCs. These receptor sequences come from a middle-aged woman in good health and CMV-seronegative. CDR3s include the opening cysteine and the closing phenylalanine or tryptophan. The D gene is left open where the match is weak. Some rows have no size entry. The others give once, few or many, or a class for an expanded clone.

NA,NA,TRBJ2-3,TRBV9,TGTGCCAGCAGCGTAGGTAGAGAAGCTAGCACAGATACGCAGTATTTT,CASSVGREASTDTQYF
NA,NA,TRBJ1-1,TRBV11-2,TGTGCCAGCAGCTTAGATTCGGGGTGGGCTGAAGCTTTCTTT,CASSLDSGWAEAFF
NA,TRBD2,TRBJ2-5,TRBV5-1,TGCGCCAGCAGCTTGGGGGCCGGACTAGCGGGGGGCCTTTTCAGGCAAGAGACCCAGTACTTC,CASSLGAGLAGGLFRQETQYF
NA,NA,TRBJ2-1,TRBV19,TGTGCCAGTAGTAACACCAATGAGCAGTTCTTC,CASSNTNEQFF
NA,NA,TRBJ2-3,TRBV2,TGTGCCAGTTCGGGGGACCAGAGGGTCCCCCCAGATACGCAGTATTTT,CASSGDQRVPPDTQYF
NA,TRBD1,TRBJ2-1,TRBV2,TGTGCCAGCAGTTCTGACAGGGGGCCGTACAATGAGCAGTTCTTC,CASSSDRGPYNEQFF
NA,NA,TRBJ2-2,TRBV7-2,TGTGCCAGCAGCTTACAACGATACGCGGGACAGCAACTCACCGGGGAGCTGTTTTTT,CASSLQRYAGQQLTGELFF
NA,NA,TRBJ1-2,TRBV7-3,TGTGCCAGCAGCCGAACCCCGTCAGCGACTAACTATGGCTACACCTTC,CASSRTPSATNYGYTF
NA,TRBD2,TRBJ2-1,TRBV30,TGTGCCTGGAGTGTACTAGCGGGGGTTAACAATGAGCAGTTCTTC,CAWSVLAGVNNEQFF
NA,TRBD2,TRBJ2-7,TRBV7-6,TGTGCCAGCAGCCCGACGGGCGGGGGGAGGAGCTCCTACGAGCAGTACTTC,CASSPTGGGRSSYEQYF
NA,TRBD2,TRBJ2-3,TRBV27,TGTGCCAGCGTCTCCATAGCGGGGGGGTCAGATACGCAGTATTTT,CASVSIAGGSDTQYF
NA,TRBD2,TRBJ2-7,TRBV29-1,TGCAGCGTTGAGACAGTAGCGGGGTACGAGCAGTACTTC,CSVETVAGYEQYF
NA,NA,TRBJ1-5,TRBV7-9,TGTGCCAGCAGCCGCGGAGGCAATCAGCCCCAGCATTTT,CASSRGGNQPQHF
NA,TRBD2,TRBJ2-7,TRBV28,TGTGCCAGCAGACCCCCGGGACTAGCGGGGTCCTACGAGCAGTACTTC,CASRPPGLAGSYEQYF
NA,TRBD2,TRBJ2-3,TRBV18,TGTGCCAGCTCACCTCTAGCGGGAGTCCCAGATACGCAGTATTTT,CASSPLAGVPDTQYF
few,NA,TRBJ1-2,TRBV30,TGTGCCTGGAGTGAGACAGTTTTCTACACCTTC,CAWSETVFYTF
NA,NA,TRBJ1-4,TRBV18,TGTGCCAGCTCACCCCTCGTAGGGGGAAATGAAAAACTGTTTTTT,CASSPLVGGNEKLFF
NA,NA,TRBJ1-5,TRBV4-2,TGTGCCAGCAGCCAAGGCGGGGAAAGCAATCAGCCCCAGCATTTT,CASSQGGESNQPQHF
once,TRBD2,TRBJ2-7,TRBV2,TGTGCCAGCAGTGAAATGGGAGGGACTAGCGGTTACTTC,CASSEMGGTSGYF
NA,NA,TRBJ2-1,TRBV28,TGTGCCAGCAGTTTTTCTTACAATGAGCAGTTCTTC,CASSFSYNEQFF
NA,NA,TRBJ2-2,TRBV18,TGTGCCACGGCGGGGACGGTCGCCGGGGAGCTGTTTTTT,CATAGTVAGELFF
few,NA,TRBJ2-7,TRBV19,TGTGCCAGTAATCCGGGAGCGGGTCCCTACGAGCAGTACTTC,CASNPGAGPYEQYF
NA,TRBD1,TRBJ2-2,TRBV7-3,TGTGCCAGCAGCCCCCGTGGGGGGACAGGGGACGGGGAGCTGTTTTTT,CASSPRGGTGDGELFF
NA,TRBD2,TRBJ2-1,TRBV18,TGTGCCAGCTCACCAATGGGCGGGGGACGGAATGAGCAGTTCTTC,CASSPMGGGRNEQFF
NA,NA,TRBJ2-5,TRBV20-1,TGCAGTGCTAGTATCTCGGAGACCCAGTACTTC,CSASISETQYF
NA,NA,TRBJ2-7,TRBV9,TGTGCCAGCAGCGTAGGTGCCTCCGGCGGAGCCTACGAGCAGTACTTC,CASSVGASGGAYEQYF
NA,NA,TRBJ1-1,TRBV21-1,TGTGCCAGCATACCGGCAGGGGAAGTGGGAGCTTTCTTT,CASIPAGEVGAFF
few,NA,TRBJ2-7,TRBV5-1,TGCGCCAGCAGCTCGGGCGGGTTAAGCTCCTACGAGCAGTACTTC,CASSSGGLSSYEQYF
NA,NA,TRBJ1-3,TRBV19,TGTGCCAGTAACGATCAGGGTATCGGAAACACCATATATTTT,CASNDQGIGNTIYF
NA,NA,TRBJ1-1,TRBV25-1,TGTGCCAGCAGTGAATATCGGCGGGGTTTGTACACTGAAGCTTTCTTT,CASSEYRRGLYTEAFF
few,TRBD2,TRBJ2-7,TRBV5-1,TGCGCCAGCAGCTTGAGGCGGGGGGACGAGCAGTACTTC,CASSLRRGDEQYF
once,TRBD2,TRBJ2-3,TRBV19,TGTGCCAGTAGCCGCGAGGGCGGGACTAGCGGGGCCCGATCCACAGATACGCAGTATTTT,CASSREGGTSGARSTDTQYF
NA,NA,TRBJ2-2,TRBV11-2,TGTGCCAGCAGCTACAGCAGGGGTGGGGGGGAGCTGTTTTTT,CASSYSRGGGELFF
NA,TRBD2,TRBJ2-5,TRBV4-2,TGTGCCAGCAGCCAAGAAGGGGTTAGCGGGGAGCAAGAGACTCAGTACTTC,CASSQEGVSGEQETQYF
NA,TRBD2,TRBJ2-3,TRBV5-1,TGCGCCAGCAGCAAGGCTAGCGGGTGGGCAGATACGCAGTATTTT,CASSKASGWADTQYF
NA,NA,TRBJ2-7,TRBV15,TGTGCCACCAGCAGAGAAGGGAGCTCCTACGAGCAGTACTTC,CATSREGSSYEQYF
few,NA,TRBJ1-1,TRBV6-6,TGTGCCAGCAAAACAGGGTATTTCGGGTCTGAAGCTTTCTTT,CASKTGYFGSEAFF
NA,NA,TRBJ1-1,TRBV7-3,TGTGCCAGCAGCCCTGGAACCGCAGCGCAGAAAGCCTATGAAGCTTTCTTT,CASSPGTAAQKAYEAFF
NA,TRBD2,TRBJ2-7,TRBV10-3,TGTGCCATCAACCGAACTGGACTAGCGGGTAACTCCTACGAGCAGTACTTC,CAINRTGLAGNSYEQYF
few,TRBD1,TRBJ1-1,TRBV30,TGTGCCTGGAGTGCGACAGGGGGCACTGAAGCTTTCTTT,CAWSATGGTEAFF
NA,NA,TRBJ1-1,TRBV25-1,TGTGCCAGCAGTAGCGGGGGGAACACTGAAGCTTTCTTT,CASSSGGNTEAFF
NA,NA,TRBJ2-7,TRBV7-9,TGTGCCAGCAGCTCGCCGGTGTCCTACGAGCAGTACTTC,CASSSPVSYEQYF
NA,TRBD1,TRBJ1-1,TRBV28,TGTGCCAGCAGGTATCCGACAGGGTACGAAGAGGCTTTCTTT,CASRYPTGYEEAFF
few,NA,TRBJ1-1,TRBV2,TGTGCCAGCAGTGTCCGGGTTGAAGCTTTCTTT,CASSVRVEAFF
NA,NA,TRBJ2-7,TRBV5-5,TGTGCCAGCAGCTGGACCGGACAAAGGACCGAGCAGTACTTC,CASSWTGQRTEQYF
NA,TRBD2,TRBJ2-2,TRBV19,TGTGCCAGTAGGAGAGGACTAGCGGGGAACACCGGGGAGCTGTTTTTT,CASRRGLAGNTGELFF
NA,NA,TRBJ1-1,TRBV7-9,TGTGCCAGCAGCTTATCGGGGGGCCTTGGAGATATCATGAACACTGAAGCTTTCTTT,CASSLSGGLGDIMNTEAFF
NA,TRBD1,TRBJ1-1,TRBV7-9,TGTGCCAGCAGCCTTAGGCTTCGGACAGGGGGGAATGAAGCTTTCTTT,CASSLRLRTGGNEAFF
NA,TRBD1,TRBJ1-6,TRBV18,TGTGCCAGCTCGGGACAGGGGGATAATTCACCCCTCCACTTT,CASSGQGDNSPLHF
NA,TRBD1,TRBJ1-2,TRBV4-1,TGCGCCAGCAGCCACGGCCCCGACAGGGGGCACTATGGCTACACCTTC,CASSHGPDRGHYGYTF
NA,NA,TRBJ2-2,TRBV18,TGTGCCAGCTCACCAAGTTATAACAGGGACACCGGGGAGCTGTTTTTT,CASSPSYNRDTGELFF
once,NA,TRBJ2-2,TRBV9,TGTGCCAGCAGCGTAGTCCCGAACTCAGGGGAGCTGTTTTTT,CASSVVPNSGELFF
NA,NA,TRBJ2-1,TRBV9,TGTGCCAGCAGCGTAGGGCCCACGTCCTACAATGAGCAGTTCTTC,CASSVGPTSYNEQFF
NA,TRBD2,TRBJ2-7,TRBV5-6,TGTGCCAGCAGCTTGTCGCAGGGTAGCGGGGAGACGTACTACGAGCAGTACTTC,CASSLSQGSGETYYEQYF
few,TRBD1,TRBJ1-1,TRBV25-1,TGTGCCAGCAGGGACAGGGTGACTGAAGCTTTCTTT,CASRDRVTEAFF
NA,NA,TRBJ2-3,TRBV18,TGTGCCAGCTCACCGGGGCTCAGCACAGATACGCAGTATTTT,CASSPGLSTDTQYF
NA,TRBD2,TRBJ2-1,TRBV5-4,TGTGCCAGCAGCTTGGCGACTAGCGGGAGGGGCGTGAATGAGCAGTTCTTC,CASSLATSGRGVNEQFF